This entry describes one T cell receptor beta chain. This sample was included in a study of PD-L1 blockade in urothelial cancer. Repertoires were generated with immunoSEQ multiplex PCR, while TCRdb's copy carries only in-frame clones and drops some. The table shows approximately 36,000 clones, with more than 75% occurring only once. V was pared by 5 bases and J by 3 bases, with 3 bases of the junction left unmatched. Germline CDR1 MDHEN, CDR2 SYDVKM. The CDR3 contains 13 residues. Time point noted: peripheral blood 6 weeks after treatment start. This sequence was found in a man aged 35 to 55 with urothelial cancer. The V call is TRBV28, the J call TRBJ1-1; 7 positions agree with TRBD1. The sample here was PBMCs, taken around atezolizumab (anti-PD-L1) treatment. CDR3 sequence: CASSEGADTEAFF. CDR3 nucleotides: TGTGCCAGCAGTGAGGGGGCGGACACTGAAGCTTTCTTT.